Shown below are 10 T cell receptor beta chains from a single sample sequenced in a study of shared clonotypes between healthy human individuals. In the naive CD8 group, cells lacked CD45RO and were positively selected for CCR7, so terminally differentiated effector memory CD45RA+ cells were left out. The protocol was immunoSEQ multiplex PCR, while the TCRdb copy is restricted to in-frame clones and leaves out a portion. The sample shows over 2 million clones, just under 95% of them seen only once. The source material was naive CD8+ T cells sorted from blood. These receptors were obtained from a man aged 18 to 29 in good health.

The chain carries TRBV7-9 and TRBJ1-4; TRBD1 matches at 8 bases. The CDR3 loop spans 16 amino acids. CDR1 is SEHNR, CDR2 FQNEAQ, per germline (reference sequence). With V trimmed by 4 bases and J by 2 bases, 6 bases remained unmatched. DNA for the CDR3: TGTGCCAGCAGCTACGGACAGGGTGGCACTAATGAAAAACTGTTTTTT. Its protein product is CASSYGQGGTNEKLFF.

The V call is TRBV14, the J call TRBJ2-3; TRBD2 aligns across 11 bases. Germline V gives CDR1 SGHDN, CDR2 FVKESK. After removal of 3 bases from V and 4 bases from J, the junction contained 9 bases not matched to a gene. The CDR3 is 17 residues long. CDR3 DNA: TGTGCCAGCAGCCATATCGTATTAGCGGGAGGGCCAGATACGCAGTATTTT. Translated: CASSHIVLAGGPDTQYF. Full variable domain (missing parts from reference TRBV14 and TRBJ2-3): EAGVTQFPSHSVIEKGQTVTLRCDPISGHDNLYWYRRVMGKEIKFLLHFVKESKQDESGMPNNRFLAERTGGTYSTLKVQPAELEDSGVYFCASSHIVLAGGPDTQYFGPGTRLTVL.

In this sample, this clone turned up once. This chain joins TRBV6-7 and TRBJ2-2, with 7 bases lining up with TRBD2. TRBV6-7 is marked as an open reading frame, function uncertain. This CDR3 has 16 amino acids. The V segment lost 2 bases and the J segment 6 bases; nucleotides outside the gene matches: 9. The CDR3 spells CASSYRRPAGAGELFF. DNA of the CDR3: TGTGCCAGCAGTTACCGGAGGCCCGCGGGGGCCGGGGAGCTGTTTTTT.

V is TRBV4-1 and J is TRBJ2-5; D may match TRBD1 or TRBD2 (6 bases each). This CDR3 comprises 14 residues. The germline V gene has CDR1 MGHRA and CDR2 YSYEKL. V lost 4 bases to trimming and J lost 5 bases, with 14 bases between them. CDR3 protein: CASSRGGPRETQYF. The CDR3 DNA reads TGCGCCAGCAGCCGTGGGGGGCCCAGGGAGACCCAGTACTTC.

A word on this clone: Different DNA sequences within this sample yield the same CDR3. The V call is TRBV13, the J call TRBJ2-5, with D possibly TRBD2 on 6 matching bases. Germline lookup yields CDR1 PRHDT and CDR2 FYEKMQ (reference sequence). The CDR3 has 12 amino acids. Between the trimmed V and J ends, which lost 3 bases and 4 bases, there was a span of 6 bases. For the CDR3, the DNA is TGTGCCAGCAGCTTCGGGGGAGAGACCCAGTACTTC. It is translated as CASSFGGETQYF.

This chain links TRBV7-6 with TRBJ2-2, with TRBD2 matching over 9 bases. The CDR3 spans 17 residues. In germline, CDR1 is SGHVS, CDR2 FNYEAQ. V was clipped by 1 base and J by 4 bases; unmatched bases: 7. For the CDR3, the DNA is TGTGCCAGCAGCTTAGATCCCGGACTAGCGACCACCGGGGAGCTGTTTTTT. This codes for CASSLDPGLATTGELFF.

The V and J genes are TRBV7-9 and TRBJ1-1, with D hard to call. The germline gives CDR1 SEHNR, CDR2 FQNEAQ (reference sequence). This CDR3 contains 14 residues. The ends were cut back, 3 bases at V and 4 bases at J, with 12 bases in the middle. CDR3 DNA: TGTGCCAGCAGCTTCCAACCCCCCCTCACTGAAGCTTTCTTT. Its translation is CASSFQPPLTEAFF. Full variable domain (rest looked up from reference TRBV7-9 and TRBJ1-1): DTGVSQNPRHKITKRGQNVTFRCDPISEHNRLYWYRQTLGQGPEFLTYFQNEAQLEKSRLLSDRFSAERPKGSFSTLEIQRTEQGDSAMYLCASSFQPPLTEAFFGQGTRLTVV.

The CDR3 nucleotides are TGTGCCAGCAGCCAGGGGGATCAGGAGACCCAGTACTTC. Translating gives CASSQGDQETQYF. This chain links TRBV13 with TRBJ2-5; 7 nucleotides line up with TRBD1. V gave up 5 bases and J gave up 5 bases; unmatched junction bases: 5. CDR3 size: 13 residues. The germline CDR1 and CDR2 sequences are PRHDT and FYEKMQ (reference sequence).

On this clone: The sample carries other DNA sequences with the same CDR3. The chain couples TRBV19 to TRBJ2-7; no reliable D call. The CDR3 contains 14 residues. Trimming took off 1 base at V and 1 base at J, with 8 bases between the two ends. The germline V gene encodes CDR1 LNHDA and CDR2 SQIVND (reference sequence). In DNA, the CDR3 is TGTGCCAGTAGTATAGCGGCCAGTTCCTACGAGCAGTACTTC. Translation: CASSIAASSYEQYF.

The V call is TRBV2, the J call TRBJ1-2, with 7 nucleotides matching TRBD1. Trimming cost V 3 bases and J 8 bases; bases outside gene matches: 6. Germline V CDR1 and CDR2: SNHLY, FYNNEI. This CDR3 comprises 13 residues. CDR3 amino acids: CASSDETGSGYTF. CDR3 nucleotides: TGTGCCAGCAGTGATGAGACAGGGTCCGGCTACACCTTC.